This is a list of T cell receptor beta chains from one sample in a study of shared clonotypes between healthy human individuals. Measured with immunoSEQ multiplex PCR; TCRdb has only the in-frame clones, and not every one. Of about 600,000 clones in the sample, just over 75% were seen once. The sequenced sample was PBMCs. These receptors were obtained from a woman aged 40 to 55 in good health. Some clones in this sample may be carry-over from other donors' samples. The CDR3 runs from the conserved cysteine through the conserved F or W. Fields, in order: V gene, D gene, J gene, clone size, CDR3 DNA, CDR3 protein. A D gene is named only where the DNA matches it firmly. Expanded clones are given a class, and other clones once, few, many or no size at all.

>TRBV6-1|-|TRBJ2-5|-
TGTGCCAGCAGTCGGCAACTCCAAGAGACCCAGTACTTC
CASSRQLQETQYF
>TRBV29-1|-|TRBJ2-5|-
TGCAGCGTTGAACGCGGGGGCGCCGGGGAGACCCAGTACTTC
CSVERGGAGETQYF
>TRBV30|-|TRBJ2-2|many
TGTGCCTGGAGTGTACCGGTAACGGAGCTGTTTTTT
CAWSVPVTELFF
>TRBV1|-|TRBJ2-5|-
TGCACCAGCCCCGGACTCCTCGAGACCCAGTACTTC
CTSPGLLETQYF
>TRBV14|TRBD2|TRBJ2-7|-
TGTGCCAGCAGCCGCGGGGGTGATCTCCTCTACGAGCAGTACTTC
CASSRGGDLLYEQYF
>TRBV28|-|TRBJ1-2|-
TGTGCCAGCAGTTTTAGGACGGTCTCTGGCTACACCTTC
CASSFRTVSGYTF
>TRBV2|-|TRBJ1-5|-
TGTGCCAGCAGGGGGGGGCCTACAGGCAATCAGCCCCAGCATTTT
CASRGGPTGNQPQHF
>TRBV5-1|-|TRBJ2-2|-
TGCGCCAGCAGCTTGGAGGGCGGACCGAACACCGGGGAGCTGTTTTTT
CASSLEGGPNTGELFF
>TRBV9|-|TRBJ2-1|-
TGTGCCAGCAGCGTAGAATGGTGGACAGAGCAGTTCTTC
CASSVEWWTEQFF
>TRBV9|-|TRBJ2-7|-
TGTGCCAGCAGCGTAGCTAGTCAGGCGTACGAGCAGTACTTC
CASSVASQAYEQYF
>TRBV27|-|TRBJ2-6|few
TGTGCCAGCAGTCAGGGCCTGTGGAGGGGGTCCTCTGGGGCCAACGTCCTGACTTTC
CASSQGLWRGSSGANVLTF
>TRBV5-1|-|TRBJ1-6|once
TGCGCCAGCAGCCTGCGGACAGAGGGTTCACCCCTCCACTTT
CASSLRTEGSPLHF
>TRBV6-1|-|TRBJ1-2|-
TGTGCCAGCATGTTGACAGGTGGGAATCGTGGCTACACCTTC
CASMLTGGNRGYTF
>TRBV7-3|-|TRBJ2-5|-
TGTGCCAGCAGCCCACATGGGGGCGGACAGTACCAAGAGACCCAGTACTTC
CASSPHGGGQYQETQYF
>TRBV7-2|TRBD2|TRBJ2-1|-
TGTGCCAGCAGCAAAAAGCGGGAGGTCTCCTACAATGAGCAGTTCTTC
CASSKKREVSYNEQFF
>TRBV7-7|-|TRBJ2-1|-
TGTGCTAGCAGCTTCAGTGGGATCAATGAGCAGTTCTTC
CASSFSGINEQFF
>TRBV6-6|-|TRBJ2-1|-
TGTGCCAGCAGTGGGTTGGGAGGATACAATGAGCAGTTCTTC
CASSGLGGYNEQFF
>TRBV10-2|-|TRBJ2-7|-
TGCGCCAGCAGTGGGGTTTCCGAGGGGAGCTCCTACGAGCAGTACTTC
CASSGVSEGSSYEQYF
>TRBV5-1|-|TRBJ2-5|many
TGCGCCAGCAGCTACGCCGACGAGACCCAGTACTTC
CASSYADETQYF
>TRBV4-1|-|TRBJ2-2|once
TGCGCCAGCAGCCGCAGTAGTGGTCCGAACACCGGGGAGCTGTTTTTT
CASSRSSGPNTGELFF
>TRBV6-6|-|TRBJ1-2|-
TGTGCCAGCAGAGAGTCCGATGGCTACACCTTC
CASRESDGYTF
>TRBV7-2|TRBD2|TRBJ2-1|many
TGTGCCAGCAGCTTAGGGGCTAGCGGGAGCTACAATGAGCAGTTCTTC
CASSLGASGSYNEQFF
>TRBV29-1|-|TRBJ2-1|-
TGCAGCGTTGTAGAGACAGACAATGAGCAGTTCTTC
CSVVETDNEQFF
>TRBV10-2|TRBD2|TRBJ2-5|-
TGCGCCACCGGGACTAGCCGTCAAGAGACCCAGTACTTC
CATGTSRQETQYF
>TRBV10-3|-|TRBJ2-7|-
TGTGCCAGCAGTCCCTCTAGCGCTACCTACGAGCAGTACTTC
CASSPSSATYEQYF
>TRBV6-4|TRBD2|TRBJ2-7|-
TGTGCCAGCAGCCCTAGCGGGGGACAAGCTTACGAGCAGTACTTC
CASSPSGGQAYEQYF
>TRBV7-3|-|TRBJ2-1|-
TGTGCCAGCAGCTTTCGGGACAACAATGAGCAGTTCTTC
CASSFRDNNEQFF
>TRBV28|TRBD1|TRBJ1-5|-
TGTGCCAGCAGTCTTCGGGACAGGGGGGACTATAGCAATCAGCCCCAGCATTTT
CASSLRDRGDYSNQPQHF
>TRBV9|TRBD2|TRBJ2-1|-
TGTGCCAGCAGCCCTTTTATAGCGGGGGGTGAGCAGTTCTTC
CASSPFIAGGEQFF
>TRBV5-5|TRBD1|TRBJ2-7|once
TGTGCCAGCAGCAGGGGACAGGGGCTTCCTGGTTTGCAGTACTTC
CASSRGQGLPGLQYF
>TRBV18|-|TRBJ2-6|-
TGTGCCAGCTCACCACCGTTGGGTACTGGGGCCAACGTCCTGACTTTC
CASSPPLGTGANVLTF
>TRBV19|-|TRBJ1-1|-
TGTGCCAGTAGTACCCGTTGGGGGGCTTCCACCACTGAAGCTTTCTTT
CASSTRWGASTTEAFF
>TRBV5-4|-|TRBJ2-1|-
TGTGCCAGCAGCTTGGTGGGACCCTACAATGAGCAGTTCTTC
CASSLVGPYNEQFF
>TRBV7-9|-|TRBJ2-1|-
TGTGCCAGCAGCCTCCTCAGTGGAGCGCAGAATGAGCAGTTCTTC
CASSLLSGAQNEQFF
>TRBV28|-|TRBJ1-2|-
TGTGCCAGCAGTCCCCCAGGACCCCACTATGGCTACACCTTC
CASSPPGPHYGYTF
>TRBV14|-|TRBJ2-3|-
TGTGCCAGCAGCCAAGGCCTTAGCACAGATACGCAGTATTTT
CASSQGLSTDTQYF
>TRBV18|-|TRBJ2-7|-
TGTGCCAGCTCGAGGGACACCTCCTACGAGCAGTACTTC
CASSRDTSYEQYF
>TRBV19|TRBD2|TRBJ2-7|-
TGTGCCAGTAGTGCCGGGGGGAGAGGGAGGACCTACGAGCAGTACTTC
CASSAGGRGRTYEQYF
>TRBV2|TRBD2|TRBJ2-7|once
TGTGCCAGCAGTGAAAAATCTAGCGGGAGGAGGGAGCAGTACTTC
CASSEKSSGRREQYF
>TRBV21-1|-|TRBJ2-7|-
TGTGCCAGCACCGGACTAGTCCTCTCCTACGAGCAGTACTTC
CASTGLVLSYEQYF
>TRBV6-1|TRBD1|TRBJ1-4|-
TGTGCCAGCAGTGAGGGGACAGGGGATGGCCTGTTTTTT
CASSEGTGDGLFF
>TRBV7-3|TRBD1|TRBJ2-1|-
TGTGCCAGCAGCGTACAGGGGAATGAGCAGTTCTTC
CASSVQGNEQFF
>TRBV29-1|-|TRBJ1-3|-
TGCAGCACGAACGGGGGCCTTGGAAACACCATATATTTT
CSTNGGLGNTIYF
>TRBV7-7|-|TRBJ2-2|-
TGTGCCAGCAGCAAAGGCAGGGTGGACACCGGGGAGCTGTTTTTT
CASSKGRVDTGELFF
>TRBV4-3|TRBD2|TRBJ2-1|-
TGCGCCAGCAGCCGGGACTATACGACCTCCTACAATGAGCAGTTCTTC
CASSRDYTTSYNEQFF
>TRBV18|-|TRBJ2-7|once
TGTGCCAGCTCACCGAACAGGGAAAACGAGCAGTACTTC
CASSPNRENEQYF
>TRBV5-6|-|TRBJ2-6|once
TGTGCCAGCAGCCAGTTGGGAGAAATCCTCTCTGGGGCCAACGTCCTGACTTTC
CASSQLGEILSGANVLTF
>TRBV2|TRBD2|TRBJ2-2|-
TGTGCCAGCAGTACCCTCGGACTAGCGGGAGTCGGCGGGGAGCTGTTTTTT
CASSTLGLAGVGGELFF
>TRBV6-5|-|TRBJ2-3|-
TGTGCCAGCAGACAACGGAGCACAGATACGCAGTATTTT
CASRQRSTDTQYF
>TRBV19|-|TRBJ1-4|-
TGTGCCAGTAGTATAGGACCATCCAATAATGAAAAACTGTTTTTT
CASSIGPSNNEKLFF
>TRBV6-1|-|TRBJ2-3|-
TGTGCCAGCAGGGACAGCTCTAGCACAGATACGCAGTATTTT
CASRDSSSTDTQYF
>TRBV7-6|-|TRBJ2-1|-
TGTGCCAGCAGCTTTGGGCGAGCCTACAATGAGCAGTTCTTC
CASSFGRAYNEQFF
>TRBV10-3|TRBD2|TRBJ2-1|-
TGTGCCATCAGTGAGTCGCCCCGGACTAGCGGGAGGGCCGCAGGGCAGTTCTTC
CAISESPRTSGRAAGQFF